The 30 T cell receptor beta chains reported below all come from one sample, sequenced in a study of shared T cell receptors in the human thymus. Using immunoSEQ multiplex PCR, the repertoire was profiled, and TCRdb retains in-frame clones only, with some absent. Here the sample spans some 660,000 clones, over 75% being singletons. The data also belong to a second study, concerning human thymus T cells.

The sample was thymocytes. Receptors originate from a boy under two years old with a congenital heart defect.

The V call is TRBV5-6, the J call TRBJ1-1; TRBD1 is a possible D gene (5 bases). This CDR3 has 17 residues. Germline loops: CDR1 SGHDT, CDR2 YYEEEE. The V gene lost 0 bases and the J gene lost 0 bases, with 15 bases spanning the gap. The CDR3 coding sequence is TGTGCCAGCAGCTTGGGTTTAGTGGGGGGAATGAACACTGAAGCTTTCTTT. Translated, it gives CASSLGLVGGMNTEAFF.

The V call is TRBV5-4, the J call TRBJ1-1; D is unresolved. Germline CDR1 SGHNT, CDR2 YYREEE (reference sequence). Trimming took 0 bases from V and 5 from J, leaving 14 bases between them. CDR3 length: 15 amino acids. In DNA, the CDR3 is TGTGCCAGCAGCTTGGCCAGGATGGTTGGTACTGAAGCTTTCTTT. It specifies CASSLARMVGTEAFF.

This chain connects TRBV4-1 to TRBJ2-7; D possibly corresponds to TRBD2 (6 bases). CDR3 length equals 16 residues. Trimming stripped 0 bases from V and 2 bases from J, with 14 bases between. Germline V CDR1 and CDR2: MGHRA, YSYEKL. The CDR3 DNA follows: TGCGCCAGCAGCCAAGAACCCTGGCGGGGAGCCTACGAGCAGTACTTC. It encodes CASSQEPWRGAYEQYF.

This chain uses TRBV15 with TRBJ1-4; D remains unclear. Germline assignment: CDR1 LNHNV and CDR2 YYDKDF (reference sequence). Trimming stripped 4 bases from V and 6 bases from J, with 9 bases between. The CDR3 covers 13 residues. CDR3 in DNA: TGTGCCACCAGCATTTGGGCATATGAAAAACTGTTTTTT. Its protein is CATSIWAYEKLFF.

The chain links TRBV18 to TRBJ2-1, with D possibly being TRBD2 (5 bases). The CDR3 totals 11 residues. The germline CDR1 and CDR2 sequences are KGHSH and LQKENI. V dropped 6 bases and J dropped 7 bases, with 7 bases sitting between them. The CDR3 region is CASSRVNEQFF. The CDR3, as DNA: TGTGCCAGCTCGCGGGTGAATGAGCAGTTCTTC.

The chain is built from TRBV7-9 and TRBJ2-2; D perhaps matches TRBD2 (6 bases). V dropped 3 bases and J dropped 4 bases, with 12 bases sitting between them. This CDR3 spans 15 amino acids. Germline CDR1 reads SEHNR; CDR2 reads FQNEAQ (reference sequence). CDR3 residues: CASSLWEEPTGELFF. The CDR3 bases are TGTGCCAGCAGCTTGTGGGAGGAGCCCACCGGGGAGCTGTTTTTT.

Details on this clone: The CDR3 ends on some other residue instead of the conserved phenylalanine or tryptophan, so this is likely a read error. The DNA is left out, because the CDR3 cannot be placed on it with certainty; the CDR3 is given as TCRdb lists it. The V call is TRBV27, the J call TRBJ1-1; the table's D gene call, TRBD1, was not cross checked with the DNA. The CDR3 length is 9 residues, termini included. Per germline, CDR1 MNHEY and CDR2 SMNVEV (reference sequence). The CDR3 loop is CASSRRDRE.

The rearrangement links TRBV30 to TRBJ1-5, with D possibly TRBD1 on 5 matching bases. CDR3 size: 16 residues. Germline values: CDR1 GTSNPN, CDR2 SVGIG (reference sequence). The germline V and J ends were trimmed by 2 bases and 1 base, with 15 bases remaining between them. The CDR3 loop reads CAWSMAGAISNQPQHF. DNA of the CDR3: TGTGCCTGGAGTATGGCTGGGGCGATCAGCAATCAGCCCCAGCATTTT.

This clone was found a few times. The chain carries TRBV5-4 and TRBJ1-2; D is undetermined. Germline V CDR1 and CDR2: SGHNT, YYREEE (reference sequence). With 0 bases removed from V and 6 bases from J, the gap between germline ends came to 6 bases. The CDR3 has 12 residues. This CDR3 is CASSLAGNGYTF. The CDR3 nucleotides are TGTGCCAGCAGCTTGGCCGGGAATGGCTACACCTTC. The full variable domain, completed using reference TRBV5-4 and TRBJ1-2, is ETGVTQSPTHLIKTRGQQVTLRCSSQSGHNTVSWYQQALGQGPQFIFQYYREEENGRGNFPPRFSGLQFPNYSSELNVNALELDDSALYLCASSLAGNGYTFGSGTRLTVV.

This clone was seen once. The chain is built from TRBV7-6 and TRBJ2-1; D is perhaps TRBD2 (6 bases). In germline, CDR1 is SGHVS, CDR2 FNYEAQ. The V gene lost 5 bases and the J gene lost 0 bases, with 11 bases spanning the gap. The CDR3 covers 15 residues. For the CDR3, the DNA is TGTGCCAGCAGCCTAGGACTAACCTCCTACAATGAGCAGTTCTTC. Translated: CASSLGLTSYNEQFF.

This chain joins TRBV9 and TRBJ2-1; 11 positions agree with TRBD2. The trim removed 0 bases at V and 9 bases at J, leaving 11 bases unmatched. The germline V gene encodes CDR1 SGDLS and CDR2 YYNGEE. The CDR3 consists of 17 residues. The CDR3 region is CASSVARELAGGSEQFF. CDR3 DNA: TGTGCCAGCAGCGTAGCAAGGGAGCTAGCGGGGGGTTCTGAGCAGTTCTTC.

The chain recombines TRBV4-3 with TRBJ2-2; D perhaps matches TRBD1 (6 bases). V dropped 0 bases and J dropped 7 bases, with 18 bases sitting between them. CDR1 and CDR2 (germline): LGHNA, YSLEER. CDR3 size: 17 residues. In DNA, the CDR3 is TGCGCCAGCAGCCAAGACGAAGGGGGAGAGGCGGGCGGGGAGCTGTTTTTT. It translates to CASSQDEGGEAGGELFF.

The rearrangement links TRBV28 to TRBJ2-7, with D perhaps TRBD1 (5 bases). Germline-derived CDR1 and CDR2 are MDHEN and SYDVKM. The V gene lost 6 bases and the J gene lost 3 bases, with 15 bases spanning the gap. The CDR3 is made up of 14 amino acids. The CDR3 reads CASSVLLTVYEQYF. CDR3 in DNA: TGTGCCAGCAGCGTCCTGCTGACAGTCTACGAGCAGTACTTC.

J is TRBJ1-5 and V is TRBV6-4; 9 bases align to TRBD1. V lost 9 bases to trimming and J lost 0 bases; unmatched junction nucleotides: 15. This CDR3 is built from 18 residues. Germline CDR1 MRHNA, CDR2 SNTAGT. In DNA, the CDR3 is TGTGCCAGGTCACCGGGACAGGGAGTTCCTTATAGCAATCAGCCCCAGCATTTT. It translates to CARSPGQGVPYSNQPQHF.

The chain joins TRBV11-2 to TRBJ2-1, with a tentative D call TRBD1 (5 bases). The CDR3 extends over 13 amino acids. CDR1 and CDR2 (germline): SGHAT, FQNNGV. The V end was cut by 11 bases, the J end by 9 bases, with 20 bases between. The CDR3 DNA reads TGTGCCGCCGGGCAGGGTGTATATAGTGAGCAGTTCTTC. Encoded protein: CAAGQGVYSEQFF. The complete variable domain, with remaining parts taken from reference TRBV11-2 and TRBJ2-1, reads EAGVAQSPRYKIIEKRQSVAFWCNPISGHATLYWYQQILGQGPKLLIQFQNNGVVDDSQLPKDRFSAERLKGVDSTLKIQPAKLEDSAVYLCAAGQGVYSEQFFGPGTRLTVL.

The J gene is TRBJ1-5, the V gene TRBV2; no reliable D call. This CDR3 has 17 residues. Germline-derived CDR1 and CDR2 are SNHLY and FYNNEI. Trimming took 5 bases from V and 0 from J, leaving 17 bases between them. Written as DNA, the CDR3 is TGTGCCAGCAGTCTAATCAGGCGGGGTCTTAGCAATCAGCCCCAGCATTTT. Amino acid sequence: CASSLIRRGLSNQPQHF.

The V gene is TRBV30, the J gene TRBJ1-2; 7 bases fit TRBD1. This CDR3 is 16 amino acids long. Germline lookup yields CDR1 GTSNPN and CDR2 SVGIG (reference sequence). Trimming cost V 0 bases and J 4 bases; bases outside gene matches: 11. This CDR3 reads CAWSVPSADRIYGYTF. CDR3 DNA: TGTGCCTGGAGTGTACCGTCGGCGGACAGGATCTATGGCTACACCTTC.

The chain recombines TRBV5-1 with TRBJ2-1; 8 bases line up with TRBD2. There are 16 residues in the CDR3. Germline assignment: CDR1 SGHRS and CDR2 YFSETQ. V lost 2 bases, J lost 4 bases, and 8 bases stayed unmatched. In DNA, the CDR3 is TGCGCCAGCAGCTTTGGCCGGGGGGGCGCTTACAATGAGCAGTTCTTC. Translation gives CASSFGRGGAYNEQFF.

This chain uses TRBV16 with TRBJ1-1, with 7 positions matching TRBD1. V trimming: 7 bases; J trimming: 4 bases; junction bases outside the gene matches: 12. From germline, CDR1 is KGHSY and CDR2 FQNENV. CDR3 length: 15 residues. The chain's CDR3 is CASILEEGAGTEAFF. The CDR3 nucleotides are TGTGCCAGCATTCTAGAAGAGGGGGCCGGCACTGAAGCTTTCTTT. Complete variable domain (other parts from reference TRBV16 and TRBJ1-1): GEEVAQTPKHLVRGEGQKAKLYCAPIKGHSYVFWYQQVLKNEFKFLISFQNENVFDETGMPKERFSAKCLPNSPCSLEIQATKLEDSAVYFCASILEEGAGTEAFFGQGTRLTVV.

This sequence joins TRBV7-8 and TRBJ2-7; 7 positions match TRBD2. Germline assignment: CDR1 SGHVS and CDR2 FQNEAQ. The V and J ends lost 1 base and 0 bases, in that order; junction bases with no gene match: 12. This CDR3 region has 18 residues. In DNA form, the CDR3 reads TGTGCCAGCAGCTTAGGTCGGGAGATGGGAGGGAGCTCCTACGAGCAGTACTTC. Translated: CASSLGREMGGSSYEQYF.

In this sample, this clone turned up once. The CDR3 spells CASSVEGLAGNTDTQYF. CDR3 DNA sequence: TGTGCCAGCAGCGTCGAAGGACTAGCGGGAAACACAGATACGCAGTATTTT. The chain employs TRBV9 and TRBJ2-3; 12 nucleotides match TRBD2. The length of the CDR3 is 17 residues. Trimming took 2 bases from V and 2 from J; bases not matched to a gene: 6. Germline V gives CDR1 SGDLS, CDR2 YYNGEE.

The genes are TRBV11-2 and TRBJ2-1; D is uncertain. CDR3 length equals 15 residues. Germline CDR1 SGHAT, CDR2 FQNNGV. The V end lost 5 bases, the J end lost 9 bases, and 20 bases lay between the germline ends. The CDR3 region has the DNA TGTGCCAGCAGCCCCCCGCAACTACCCCGTAGTGAGCAGTTCTTC. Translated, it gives CASSPPQLPRSEQFF. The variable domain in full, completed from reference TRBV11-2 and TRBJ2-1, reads EAGVAQSPRYKIIEKRQSVAFWCNPISGHATLYWYQQILGQGPKLLIQFQNNGVVDDSQLPKDRFSAERLKGVDSTLKIQPAKLEDSAVYLCASSPPQLPRSEQFFGPGTRLTVL.

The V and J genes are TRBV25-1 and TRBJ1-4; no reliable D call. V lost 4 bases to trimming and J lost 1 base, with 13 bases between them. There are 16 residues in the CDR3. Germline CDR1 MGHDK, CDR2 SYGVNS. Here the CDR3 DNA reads TGTGCCAGCAGTGGGTCCGGGGAGGGAACTAATGAAAAACTGTTTTTT. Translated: CASSGSGEGTNEKLFF.

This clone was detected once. The CDR3 coding sequence is TGTGCCAGCAGTAGACAGGGGGCCTGCACAGATACGCAGTATTTT. This sequence encodes CASSRQGACTDTQYF. V and J are TRBV28 and TRBJ2-3, with 10 bases aligning to TRBD1. CDR1 and CDR2 (germline): MDHEN, SYDVKM. The CDR3 has 15 amino acids. Germline trimming cut 5 bases from V and 1 base from J; bases unmatched to any gene: 3.

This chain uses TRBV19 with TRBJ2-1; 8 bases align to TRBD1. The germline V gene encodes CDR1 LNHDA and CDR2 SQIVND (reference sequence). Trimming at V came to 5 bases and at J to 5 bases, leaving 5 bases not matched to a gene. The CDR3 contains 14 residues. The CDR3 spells CASSGQGAHNEQFF. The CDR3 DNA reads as TGTGCCAGTAGTGGACAGGGTGCACACAATGAGCAGTTCTTC. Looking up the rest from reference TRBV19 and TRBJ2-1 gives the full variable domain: DGGITQSPKYLFRKEGQNVTLSCEQNLNHDAMYWYRQDPGQGLRLIYYSQIVNDFQKGDIAEGYSVSREKKESFPLTVTSAQKNPTAFYLCASSGQGAHNEQFFGPGTRLTVL.

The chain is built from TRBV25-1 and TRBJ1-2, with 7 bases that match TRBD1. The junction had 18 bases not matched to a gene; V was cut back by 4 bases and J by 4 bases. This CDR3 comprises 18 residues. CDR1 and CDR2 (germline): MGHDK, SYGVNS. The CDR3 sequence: CASSGSYPGGLFPYGYTF. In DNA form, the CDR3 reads TGTGCCAGCAGTGGGTCATATCCAGGGGGTCTTTTCCCCTATGGCTACACCTTC.

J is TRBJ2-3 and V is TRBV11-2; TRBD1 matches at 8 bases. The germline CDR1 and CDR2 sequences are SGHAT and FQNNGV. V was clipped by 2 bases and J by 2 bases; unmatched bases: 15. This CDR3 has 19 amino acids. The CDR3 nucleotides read TGTGCCAGCAGCTTAATCTCTAGGACAGGGTCTAGGATCACAGATACGCAGTATTTT. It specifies CASSLISRTGSRITDTQYF.

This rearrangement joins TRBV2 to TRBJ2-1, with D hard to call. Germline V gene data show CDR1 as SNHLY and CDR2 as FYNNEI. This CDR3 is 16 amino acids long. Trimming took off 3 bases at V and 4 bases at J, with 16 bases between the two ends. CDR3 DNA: TGTGCCAGCAGTGAGGGTAGCAACCATGGATACAATGAGCAGTTCTTC. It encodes CASSEGSNHGYNEQFF.

CDR3 sequence reads: CASSYGDRDHEQYF. The CDR3 region has the DNA TGTGCCAGCAGTTACGGAGACAGGGATCACGAGCAGTACTTC. This rearrangement joins TRBV5-4 to TRBJ2-7, with 7 bases aligning to TRBD1. CDR1 is SGHNT and CDR2 is YYREEE in the germline V gene (reference sequence). The CDR3 contains 14 residues. The ends lost 5 bases at V and 5 bases at J; junction bases unmatched: 10.

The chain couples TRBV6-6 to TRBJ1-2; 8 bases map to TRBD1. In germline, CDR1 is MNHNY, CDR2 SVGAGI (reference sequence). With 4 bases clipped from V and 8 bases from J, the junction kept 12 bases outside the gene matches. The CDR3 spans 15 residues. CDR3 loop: CASSSLDRDGQGYTF. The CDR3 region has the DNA TGTGCCAGCAGTTCCCTGGACAGGGACGGTCAGGGCTACACCTTC.